This paragraph reports one TCR beta chain. The assay was immunoSEQ multiplex PCR, and TCRdb's table has in-frame clones only and misses some. The sample gives 95,000 to 150,000 clones, 85% to 90% of which show up once; 6.9% is in the top ten. The CDR3 sequence is 15 residues long. Trimming left V 4 bases short and J 2 bases short, with 14 bases between. The germline CDR1 and CDR2 sequences are SGHNT and YENEEA. This entry belongs to a study of radiotherapy plus CTLA-4 blockade in lung cancer. This sample comprised peripheral blood, obtained from a patient treated with radiotherapy plus ipilimumab. The TCR originated in a human donor with non-small cell lung cancer that progressed on radiotherapy plus ipilimumab. The chain couples TRBV11-3 to TRBJ1-1; the D is unclear. The CDR3 bases are TGTGCCAGCAGCTCTCTGGGAAGGATAAACACTGAAGCTTTCTTT. Protein sequence: CASSSLGRINTEAFF.